These T cell receptor beta chains were read from a single sample in a study of T cell changes during pregnancy in multiple sclerosis. TCRdb's table, derived via immunoSEQ multiplex PCR, lists solely in-frame clones and lacks some. The sample yields 25,000 to 30,000 clones, just over 90% seen once. The sample consisted of CD4+ T cells from peripheral blood mononuclear cells, taken in the first trimester of pregnancy. These receptor sequences come from a female donor with multiple sclerosis, enrolled in a pregnancy study. Both conserved end residues are part of each CDR3. A D gene is named only where the DNA matches it firmly. The size field is filled for only some rows; it gives once, few, many or a size class.

>.|TRBV7-3|.|TRBJ2-3
TGTGCCAGCAGCTTTGGACAGCCTAGCACAGATACGCAGTATTTT
CASSFGQPSTDTQYF
>.|TRBV29-1|.|TRBJ1-5
TGCAGCGTTCTAATTAGCAATCAGCCCCAGCATTTT
CSVLISNQPQHF
>.|TRBV10-3|.|TRBJ2-5
TGTGCCATCAGTGAGAGGCCGGGGCAGGGGATGGAGACCCAGTACTTC
CAISERPGQGMETQYF
>.|TRBV5-4|.|TRBJ1-4
TGTGCCAGCAGCCTTCGAGGGCCTAATGAAAAACTGTTTTTT
CASSLRGPNEKLFF
>.|TRBV28|.|TRBJ1-4
TGTGCCAGCAGTTTGGGGGGAACTAATGAAAAACTGTTTTTT
CASSLGGTNEKLFF
>TRBD1|TRBV28|few|TRBJ1-3
TGTGCCAGCACCGGGACAGGTCGAGACACCATATATTTT
CASTGTGRDTIYF
>.|TRBV5-6|.|TRBJ2-5
TGTGCCAGCAGCCACCAGACCCTAGCGGAGACCCAGTACTTC
CASSHQTLAETQYF
>TRBD2|TRBV5-1|.|TRBJ2-3
TGCGCCAGCAGGATGAGCGGGGGGGACACAGATACGCAGTATTTT
CASRMSGGDTDTQYF
>.|TRBV5-1|.|TRBJ1-2
TGCGCCAGCAGCTTGGTTCTACAGGGTGAGGGCTACACCTTC
CASSLVLQGEGYTF
>.|TRBV29-1|.|TRBJ2-1
TGCAGCGTTGAAGAGGTCAGGACTCATGAGCAGTTCTTC
CSVEEVRTHEQFF
>TRBD2|TRBV2|.|TRBJ2-5
TGTGCCAGCAGTGAGCTAGCGGGGGGGCGGCGGGAGACCCAGTACTTC
CASSELAGGRRETQYF
>.|TRBV9|.|TRBJ2-3
TGTGCCAGCAGCGTAGTGGCGGGCACAGATACGCAGTATTTT
CASSVVAGTDTQYF
>.|TRBV5-4|.|TRBJ2-1
TGTGCCAGCAGCTTGGTAGGGGGGGAGGGTTACAATGAGCAGTTCTTC
CASSLVGGEGYNEQFF
>TRBD1|TRBV18|.|TRBJ2-7
TGTGCCAGCTCACTAGCCCGGGACAGGGTTACCGAGCAGTACTTC
CASSLARDRVTEQYF
>.|TRBV2|.|TRBJ1-6
TGTGCCAGCAGTGAAGCCAGAAGGGGCTTTTATAATTCACCCCTCCACTTT
CASSEARRGFYNSPLHF
>.|TRBV10-3|.|TRBJ1-3
TGTGCCATCAGCCAACAGGGAAACACCATATATTTT
CAISQQGNTIYF
>TRBD1|TRBV11-3|.|TRBJ2-2
TGTGCCAGCAGCCCCCGGACAGGGGATACCGGGGAGCTGTTTTTT
CASSPRTGDTGELFF
>.|TRBV7-9|.|TRBJ1-2
TGTGCCAGCAGCTGGCAGGGATATGGCTACACCTTC
CASSWQGYGYTF
>TRBD1|TRBV19|.|TRBJ1-1
TGTGCCAGTAGTATAGCCGGGACAGGCAACACTGAAGCTTTCTTT
CASSIAGTGNTEAFF
>TRBD1|TRBV27|.|TRBJ2-7
TGTGCCAGCAGTTTGGGGACAGGGAGCTACGAGCAGTACTTC
CASSLGTGSYEQYF
>.|TRBV7-2|.|TRBJ1-2
TGTGCCAGCAGCTCGGGTCGCCAATATGGCTACACCTTC
CASSSGRQYGYTF
>TRBD1|TRBV6-1|.|TRBJ1-1
TGTGCCAGCAGTGATGTCGGAGGGCAGGGGGTAGGACTCAACACTGAAGCTTTCTTT
CASSDVGGQGVGLNTEAFF
>.|TRBV18|.|TRBJ2-7
TGTGCCAGCTCACCACCGGGCCTCCCAAATAACGAGCAGTACTTC
CASSPPGLPNNEQYF
>TRBD2|TRBV7-9|.|TRBJ2-3
TGTGCCAGCAGCTTAGGCGGGGGGGCCTCCACAGATACGCAGTATTTT
CASSLGGGASTDTQYF
>.|TRBV29-1|.|TRBJ1-2
TGCAGCGGACGTTCCGAGGGATCTGGCTACACCTTC
CSGRSEGSGYTF